This passage covers 13 T cell receptor beta chains from one sample sequenced in a study of blood T cell repertoires in COVID-19. Repertoires were generated with immunoSEQ multiplex PCR, while TCRdb's copy carries only in-frame clones and drops some. The sample consists of about 100,000 clones, roughly 83% of them appearing once. The sequencing input was peripheral blood. The receptors stem from an elderly woman with active or convalescent COVID-19.

A single count supports this clone. DNA of the CDR3: TGTGCCAGCAGCGCACACAGGGTTCCAGAGACCCAGTACTTC. The encoded protein is CASSAHRVPETQYF. This chain links TRBV11-1 with TRBJ2-5; D may be TRBD1 (6 bases). The CDR3 is 14 amino acids. V lost 5 bases and J 4 bases, leaving 14 bases between the germline ends. The germline gives CDR1 SGHAT, CDR2 FQDESV (reference sequence).

This clone has only a few counts. Other DNA sequences in this specimen translate into the identical CDR3. The V call is TRBV7-2, the J call TRBJ2-3, with 7 positions matching TRBD2. The CDR3 is made up of 15 amino acids. V shed 1 base and J 2 bases; nucleotides not matched to a gene: 3. Germline V gene lookup returns CDR1 SGHTA and CDR2 FQGNSA. This chain's CDR3 is CASSLGLAYTDTQYF. As DNA, the CDR3 is TGTGCCAGCAGCTTAGGACTAGCCTACACAGATACGCAGTATTTT.

This chain joins TRBV5-5 and TRBJ1-1, with D possibly matching TRBD1 (5 bases). V lost 5 bases and J 2 bases, leaving 10 bases between the germline ends. This CDR3 region has 13 residues. The germline V gene encodes CDR1 SGHKS and CDR2 YYEKEE (reference sequence). This CDR3 reads CASRTTGNTEAFF. Written as DNA, the CDR3 is TGTGCCAGCAGAACTACAGGAAACACTGAAGCTTTCTTT.

The chain joins TRBV7-2 to TRBJ1-6, with D unresolved. The CDR3 spans 14 residues. The germline V gene encodes CDR1 SGHTA and CDR2 FQGNSA. With 7 bases removed from V and 0 bases from J, the gap between germline ends came to 7 bases. The CDR3 sequence is CASMESSYNSPLHF. In DNA form, the CDR3 reads TGTGCCAGCATGGAGAGCTCCTATAATTCACCCCTCCACTTT.

This sequence joins TRBV6-2 or TRBV6-3 and TRBJ1-5; 7 bases agree with TRBD1. Looked up from germline, CDR1 is MNHEY and CDR2 is SVGEGT. The junction had 5 bases not matched to a gene; V was cut back by 5 bases and J by 1 base. CDR3 length equals 15 residues. The CDR3 spells CASSRQGQSNQPQHF. The CDR3 DNA reads as TGTGCCAGCAGTCGACAGGGCCAGAGCAATCAGCCCCAGCATTTT.

The CDR3 loop is CASSLQGADGYTF. CDR3 bases: TGCGCCAGCAGCTTGCAGGGGGCAGATGGCTACACCTTC. This chain links TRBV5-1 with TRBJ1-2, with 8 nucleotides matching TRBD1. CDR3 length equals 13 residues. The germline V gene encodes CDR1 SGHRS and CDR2 YFSETQ. With V trimmed by 1 base and J by 6 bases, 2 bases remained unmatched. The complete variable domain, with remaining parts taken from reference TRBV5-1 and TRBJ1-2, reads KAGVTQTPRYLIKTRGQQVTLSCSPISGHRSVSWYQQTPGQGLQFLFEYFSETQRNKGNFPGRFSGRQFSNSRSEMNVSTLELGDSALYLCASSLQGADGYTFGSGTRLTVV.

The chain carries TRBV30 and TRBJ1-4; TRBD1 matches at 8 bases. There are 14 residues in the CDR3. V lost 2 bases and J lost 5; bases outside the gene matches: 4. CDR1 is GTSNPN and CDR2 is SVGIG in the germline V gene (reference sequence). The CDR3 nucleotides are TGTGCCTGGAGTCAGGGGGCGGAGAATGAAAAACTGTTTTTT. This gives the protein CAWSQGAENEKLFF.

The rearrangement uses TRBV9 and TRBJ1-6; D ambiguous. The length of the CDR3 is 12 residues. Germline V CDR1 and CDR2: SGDLS, YYNGEE. V was clipped by 2 bases and J by 7 bases, with 4 bases between them. This chain's CDR3 is CASSVENSPLHF. For the CDR3, the DNA is TGTGCCAGCAGCGTGGAGAATTCACCCCTCCACTTT.

This clone has only one observation. The J gene is TRBJ2-7, the V gene TRBV5-1; tentative D call: TRBD2 (5 bases). Germline assignment: CDR1 SGHRS and CDR2 YFSETQ. Trimming pared 6 bases from V and 2 bases from J, leaving 15 bases between. This CDR3 spans 14 amino acids. The CDR3 protein is CASTYAGGTYEQYF. CDR3 coding DNA: TGCGCCAGCACCTACGCGGGCGGCACCTACGAGCAGTACTTC.

The chain uses TRBV30 and TRBJ2-2, with 8 bases lining up with TRBD1. The CDR3 has 14 amino acids. J was trimmed by 1 base and V by 5 bases; bases with no gene match: 3. Germline V gene sequence: CDR1 GTSNPN, CDR2 SVGIG (reference sequence). The CDR3 DNA is TGTGCCTGGGACAGGGGATTGAACACCGGGGAGCTGTTTTTT. This codes for CAWDRGLNTGELFF.

The genes are TRBV19 and TRBJ1-6; 7 bases are a match to TRBD1. V gave up 3 bases and J gave up 8 bases; unmatched junction bases: 13. CDR3 length: 17 residues. Germline V CDR1 and CDR2: LNHDA, SQIVND (reference sequence). The CDR3 DNA follows: TGTGCCAGTAGTATCCGACAGGGAAGGGTAACAGATTCACCCCTCCACTTT. Residues: CASSIRQGRVTDSPLHF.

In this sample, this clone turned up once. The gene calls are TRBV5-4 and TRBJ2-1; TRBD2 is a possible D gene (6 bases). This CDR3 has 15 amino acids. Trimming pared 0 bases from V and 6 bases from J, leaving 13 bases between. Germline V gene sequence: CDR1 SGHNT, CDR2 YYREEE (reference sequence). This CDR3 is CASSLDGSKFNEQFF. CDR3 in DNA: TGTGCCAGCAGCTTGGACGGGAGTAAATTCAATGAGCAGTTCTTC. Full variable domain (outside the CDR3, taken from reference TRBV5-4 and TRBJ2-1): ETGVTQSPTHLIKTRGQQVTLRCSSQSGHNTVSWYQQALGQGPQFIFQYYREEENGRGNFPPRFSGLQFPNYSSELNVNALELDDSALYLCASSLDGSKFNEQFFGPGTRLTVL.

V usage is TRBV5-4 and J usage is TRBJ1-3; no firm D call. The CDR3 runs 17 residues. Trimming took off 4 bases at V and 0 bases at J, with 17 bases between the two ends. The germline V gene has CDR1 SGHNT and CDR2 YYREEE (reference sequence). CDR3 protein: CASSLMDGSSSGNTIYF. The CDR3 DNA reads TGTGCCAGCAGCCTTATGGACGGGAGCTCCTCTGGAAACACCATATATTTT.